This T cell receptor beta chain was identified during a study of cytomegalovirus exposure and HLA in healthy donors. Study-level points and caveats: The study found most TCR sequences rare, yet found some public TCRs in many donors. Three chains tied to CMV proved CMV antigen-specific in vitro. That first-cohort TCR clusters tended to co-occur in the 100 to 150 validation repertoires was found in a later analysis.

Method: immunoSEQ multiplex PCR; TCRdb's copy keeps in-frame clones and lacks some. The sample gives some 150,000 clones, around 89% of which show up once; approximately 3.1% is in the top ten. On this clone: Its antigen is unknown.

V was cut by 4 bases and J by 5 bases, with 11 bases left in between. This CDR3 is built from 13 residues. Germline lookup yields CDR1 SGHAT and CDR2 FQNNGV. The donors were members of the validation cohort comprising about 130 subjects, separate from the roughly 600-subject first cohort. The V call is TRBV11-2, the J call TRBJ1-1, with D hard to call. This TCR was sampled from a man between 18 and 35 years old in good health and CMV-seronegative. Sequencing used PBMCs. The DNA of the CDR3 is TGTGCCAGCAGCTCTGGATCCGGGACTGAAGCTTTCTTT. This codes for CASSSGSGTEAFF.